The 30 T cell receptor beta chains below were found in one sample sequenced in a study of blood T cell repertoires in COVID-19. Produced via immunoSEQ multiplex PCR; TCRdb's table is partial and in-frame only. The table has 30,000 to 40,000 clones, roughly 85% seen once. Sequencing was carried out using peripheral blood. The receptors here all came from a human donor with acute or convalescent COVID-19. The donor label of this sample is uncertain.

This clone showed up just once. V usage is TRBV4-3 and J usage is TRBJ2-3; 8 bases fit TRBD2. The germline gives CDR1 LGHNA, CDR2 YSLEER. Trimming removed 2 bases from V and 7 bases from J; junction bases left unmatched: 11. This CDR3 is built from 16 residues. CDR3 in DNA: TGCGCCAGCAGCCAAAATATAGCGGGAACGGAGAATACGCAGTATTTT. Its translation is CASSQNIAGTENTQYF.

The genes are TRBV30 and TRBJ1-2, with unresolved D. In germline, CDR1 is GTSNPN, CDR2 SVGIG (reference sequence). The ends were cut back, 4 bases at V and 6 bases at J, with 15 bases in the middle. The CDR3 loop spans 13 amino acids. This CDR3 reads CAWTPGSLDGYTF. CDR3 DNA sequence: TGTGCCTGGACCCCAGGAAGCCTGGATGGCTACACCTTC.

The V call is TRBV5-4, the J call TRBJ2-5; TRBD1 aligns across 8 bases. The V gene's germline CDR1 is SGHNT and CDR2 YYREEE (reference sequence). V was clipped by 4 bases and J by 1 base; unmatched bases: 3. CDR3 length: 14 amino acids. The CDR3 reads CASSLDRAQETQYF. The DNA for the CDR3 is TGTGCCAGCAGCCTGGACAGGGCCCAAGAGACCCAGTACTTC.

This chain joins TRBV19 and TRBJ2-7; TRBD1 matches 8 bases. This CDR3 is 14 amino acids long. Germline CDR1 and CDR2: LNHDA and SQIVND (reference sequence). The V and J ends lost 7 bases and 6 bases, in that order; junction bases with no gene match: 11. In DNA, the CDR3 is TGTGCCAGTACCCCAGACAGGGGACATCCCGAGCAGTACTTC. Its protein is CASTPDRGHPEQYF.

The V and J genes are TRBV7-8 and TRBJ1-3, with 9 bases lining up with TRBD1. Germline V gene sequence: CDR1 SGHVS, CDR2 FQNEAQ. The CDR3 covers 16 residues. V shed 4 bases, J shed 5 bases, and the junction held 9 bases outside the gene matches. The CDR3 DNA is TGTGCCAGCAGCTACGGTGGACAGGGGATAAGAAACACCATATATTTT. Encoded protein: CASSYGGQGIRNTIYF.

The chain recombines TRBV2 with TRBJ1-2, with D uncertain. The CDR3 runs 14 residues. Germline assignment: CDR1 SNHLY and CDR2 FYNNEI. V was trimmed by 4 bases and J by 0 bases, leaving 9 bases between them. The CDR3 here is CASSAQPTNYGYTF. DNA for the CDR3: TGTGCCAGCAGTGCACAGCCAACTAACTATGGCTACACCTTC.

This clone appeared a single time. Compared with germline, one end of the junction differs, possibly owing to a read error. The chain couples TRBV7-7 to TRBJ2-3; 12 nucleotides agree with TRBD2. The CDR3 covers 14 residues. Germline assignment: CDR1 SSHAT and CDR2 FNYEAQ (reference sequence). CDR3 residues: CASSSGLAGDTQYF. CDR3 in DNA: TGTGCTAGCAGCTCGGGACTAGCGGGAGATACGCAGTATTTT.

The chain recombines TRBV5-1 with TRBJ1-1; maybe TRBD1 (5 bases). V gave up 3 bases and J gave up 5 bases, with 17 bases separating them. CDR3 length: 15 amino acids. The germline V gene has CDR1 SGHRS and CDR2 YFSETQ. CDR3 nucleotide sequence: TGCGCCAGCAGCTCGGTAGGACGGGGGAAAACTGAAGCTTTCTTT. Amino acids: CASSSVGRGKTEAFF.

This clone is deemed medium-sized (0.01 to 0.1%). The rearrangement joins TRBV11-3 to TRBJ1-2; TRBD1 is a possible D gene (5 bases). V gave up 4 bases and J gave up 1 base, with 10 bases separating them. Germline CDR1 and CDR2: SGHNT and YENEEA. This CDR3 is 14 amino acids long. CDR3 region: CASSSGDDNYGYTF. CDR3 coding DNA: TGTGCCAGCAGCTCGGGGGATGATAACTATGGCTACACCTTC.

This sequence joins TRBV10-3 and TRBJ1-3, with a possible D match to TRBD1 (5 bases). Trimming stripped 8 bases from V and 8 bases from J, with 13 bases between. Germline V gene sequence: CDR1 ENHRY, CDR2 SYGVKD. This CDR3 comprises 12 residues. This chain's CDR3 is CAIGHRGDTIYF. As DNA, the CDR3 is TGTGCCATCGGCCACCGGGGGGACACCATATATTTT.

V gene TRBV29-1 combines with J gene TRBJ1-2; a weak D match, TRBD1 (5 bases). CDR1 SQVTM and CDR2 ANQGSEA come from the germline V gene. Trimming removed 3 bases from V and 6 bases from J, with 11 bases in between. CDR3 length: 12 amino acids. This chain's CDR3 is CSVEGRSNGYTF. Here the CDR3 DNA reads TGCAGCGTTGAGGGGCGAAGCAATGGCTACACCTTC. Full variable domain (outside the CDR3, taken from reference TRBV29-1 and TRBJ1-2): SAVISQKPSRDICQRGTSLTIQCQVDSQVTMMFWYRQQPGQSLTLIATANQGSEATYESGFVIDKFPISRPNLTFSTLTVSNMSPEDSSIYLCSVEGRSNGYTFGSGTRLTVV.

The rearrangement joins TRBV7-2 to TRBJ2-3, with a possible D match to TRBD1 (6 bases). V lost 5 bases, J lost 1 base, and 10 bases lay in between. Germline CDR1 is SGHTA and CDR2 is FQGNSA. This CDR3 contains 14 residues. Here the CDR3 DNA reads TGTGCCAGCAGCGGGGACACAGGCACAGATACGCAGTATTTT. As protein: CASSGDTGTDTQYF.

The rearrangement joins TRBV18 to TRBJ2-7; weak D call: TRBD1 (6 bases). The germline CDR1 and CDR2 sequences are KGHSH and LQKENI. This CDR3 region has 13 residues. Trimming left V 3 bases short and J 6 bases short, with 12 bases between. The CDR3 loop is CASSPQGQGEQYF. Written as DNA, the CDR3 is TGTGCCAGCTCACCGCAGGGGCAGGGCGAGCAGTACTTC.

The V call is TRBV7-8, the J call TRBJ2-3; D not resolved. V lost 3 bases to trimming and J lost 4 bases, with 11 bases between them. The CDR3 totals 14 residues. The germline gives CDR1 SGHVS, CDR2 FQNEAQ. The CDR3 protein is CASSFVREADTQYF. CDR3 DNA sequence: TGTGCCAGCAGCTTCGTCCGAGAGGCAGATACGCAGTATTTT.

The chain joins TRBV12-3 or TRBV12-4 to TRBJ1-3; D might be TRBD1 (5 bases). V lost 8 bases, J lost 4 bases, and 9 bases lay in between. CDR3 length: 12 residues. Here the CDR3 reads CASDSQGNTIYF. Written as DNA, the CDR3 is TGTGCCAGCGACAGCCAGGGAAACACCATATATTTT.

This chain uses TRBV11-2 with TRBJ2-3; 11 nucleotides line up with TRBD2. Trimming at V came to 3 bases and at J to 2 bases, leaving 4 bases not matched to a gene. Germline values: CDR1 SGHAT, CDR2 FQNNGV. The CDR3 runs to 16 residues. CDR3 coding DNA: TGTGCCAGCAGCTTGGGACTAGCGGCTGACACAGATACGCAGTATTTT. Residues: CASSLGLAADTDTQYF.

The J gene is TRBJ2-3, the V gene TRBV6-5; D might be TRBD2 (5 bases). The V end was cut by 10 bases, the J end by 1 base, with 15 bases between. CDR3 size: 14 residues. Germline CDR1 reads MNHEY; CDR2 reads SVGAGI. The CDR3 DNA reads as TGTGCCACTGTGCGGGTACGCGGCACAGATACGCAGTATTTT. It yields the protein CATVRVRGTDTQYF.

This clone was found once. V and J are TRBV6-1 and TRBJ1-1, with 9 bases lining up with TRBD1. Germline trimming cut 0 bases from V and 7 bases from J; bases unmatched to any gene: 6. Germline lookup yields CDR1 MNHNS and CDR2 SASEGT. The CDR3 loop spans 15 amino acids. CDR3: CASSEAGTGIDEAFF. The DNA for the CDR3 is TGTGCCAGCAGTGAAGCAGGGACAGGGATCGATGAAGCTTTCTTT.

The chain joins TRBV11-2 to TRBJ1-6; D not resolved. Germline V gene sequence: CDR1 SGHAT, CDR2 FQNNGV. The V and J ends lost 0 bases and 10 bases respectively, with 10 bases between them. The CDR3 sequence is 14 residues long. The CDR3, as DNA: TGTGCCAGCAGCTTAGACGCGATTCGGTCACCCCTCCACTTT. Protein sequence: CASSLDAIRSPLHF. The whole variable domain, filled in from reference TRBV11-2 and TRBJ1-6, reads EAGVAQSPRYKIIEKRQSVAFWCNPISGHATLYWYQQILGQGPKLLIQFQNNGVVDDSQLPKDRFSAERLKGVDSTLKIQPAKLEDSAVYLCASSLDAIRSPLHFGNGTRLTVT.

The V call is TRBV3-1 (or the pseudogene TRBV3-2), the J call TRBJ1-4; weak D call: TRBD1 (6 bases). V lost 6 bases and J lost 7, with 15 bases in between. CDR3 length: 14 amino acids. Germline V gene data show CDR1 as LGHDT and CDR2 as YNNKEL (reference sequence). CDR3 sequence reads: CASRFSGGAEKLFF. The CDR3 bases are TGTGCCAGCAGATTCTCGGGGGGGGCTGAAAAACTGTTTTTT.

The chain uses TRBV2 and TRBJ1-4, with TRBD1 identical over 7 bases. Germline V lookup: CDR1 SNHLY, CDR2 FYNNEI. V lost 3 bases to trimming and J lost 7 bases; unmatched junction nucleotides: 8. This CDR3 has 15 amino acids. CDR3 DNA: TGTGCCAGCAGTGATACAGGGGCCTCGGGTGAAAAACTGTTTTTT. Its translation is CASSDTGASGEKLFF. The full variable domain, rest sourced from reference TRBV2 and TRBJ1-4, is EPEVTQTPSHQVTQMGQEVILRCVPISNHLYFYWYRQILGQKVEFLVSFYNNEISEKSEIFDDQFSVERPDGSNFTLKIRSTKLEDSAMYFCASSDTGASGEKLFFGSGTQLSVL.

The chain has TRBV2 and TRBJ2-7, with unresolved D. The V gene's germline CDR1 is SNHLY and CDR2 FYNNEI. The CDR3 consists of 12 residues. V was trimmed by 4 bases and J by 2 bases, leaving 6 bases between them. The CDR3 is CASSADTYEQYF. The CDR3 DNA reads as TGTGCCAGCAGTGCAGATACCTACGAGCAGTACTTC. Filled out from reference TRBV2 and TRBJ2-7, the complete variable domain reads EPEVTQTPSHQVTQMGQEVILRCVPISNHLYFYWYRQILGQKVEFLVSFYNNEISEKSEIFDDQFSVERPDGSNFTLKIRSTKLEDSAMYFCASSADTYEQYFGPGTRLTVT.

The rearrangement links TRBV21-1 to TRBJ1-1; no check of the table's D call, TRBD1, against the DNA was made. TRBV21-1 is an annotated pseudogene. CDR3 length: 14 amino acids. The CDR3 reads CACSKGQVNTEAFF. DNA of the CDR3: TGTGCCTGCAGCAAGGGACAAGTGAACACTGAAGCTTTCTTT.

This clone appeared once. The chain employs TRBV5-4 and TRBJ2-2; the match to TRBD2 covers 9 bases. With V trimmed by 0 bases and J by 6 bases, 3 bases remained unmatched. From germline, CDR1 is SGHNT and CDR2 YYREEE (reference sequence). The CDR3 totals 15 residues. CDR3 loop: CASSLASGKSGELFF. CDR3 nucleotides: TGTGCCAGCAGCTTGGCTAGCGGGAAGTCCGGGGAGCTGTTTTTT.

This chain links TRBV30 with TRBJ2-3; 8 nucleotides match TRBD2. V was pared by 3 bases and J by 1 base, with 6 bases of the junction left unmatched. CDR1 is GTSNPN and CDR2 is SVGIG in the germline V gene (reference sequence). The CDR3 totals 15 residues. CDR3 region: CAWRATGGGTDTQYF. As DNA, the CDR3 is TGTGCCTGGAGGGCAACGGGGGGGGGCACAGATACGCAGTATTTT.

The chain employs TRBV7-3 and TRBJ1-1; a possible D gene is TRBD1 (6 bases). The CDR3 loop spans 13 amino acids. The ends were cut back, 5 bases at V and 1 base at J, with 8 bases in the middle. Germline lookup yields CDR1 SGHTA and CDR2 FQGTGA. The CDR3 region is CASSTDRNTEAFF. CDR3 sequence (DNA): TGTGCCAGCAGCACGGACAGGAACACTGAAGCTTTCTTT.

This chain's CDR3 is CSARLVNEQFF. In nucleotides, the CDR3 is TGCAGTGCTCGACTAGTCAATGAGCAGTTCTTC. This chain links TRBV20-1 with TRBJ2-1, with TRBD2 as a possible D gene (6 bases). The CDR3 extends over 11 amino acids. Germline CDR1 DFQATT, CDR2 SNEGSKA (reference sequence). V was cut by 5 bases and J by 6 bases, with 8 bases left in between.

The CDR3 region is CASSITGVETEAFF. In DNA, the CDR3 is TGTGCCAGTAGTATCACAGGGGTCGAGACTGAAGCTTTCTTT. The chain couples TRBV19 to TRBJ1-1, with 7 nucleotides matching TRBD1. Per the germline V gene, CDR1 is LNHDA and CDR2 is SQIVND (reference sequence). The length of the CDR3 is 14 residues. The J segment lost 5 bases and the V segment lost 3 bases, leaving 6 bases of the junction unmatched.

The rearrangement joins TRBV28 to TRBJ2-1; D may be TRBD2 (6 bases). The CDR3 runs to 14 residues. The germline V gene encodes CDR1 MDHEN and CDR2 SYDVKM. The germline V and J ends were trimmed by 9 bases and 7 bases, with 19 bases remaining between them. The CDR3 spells CASTTGAGRNEQFF. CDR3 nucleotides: TGTGCCAGTACAACCGGGGCGGGACGGAATGAGCAGTTCTTC.

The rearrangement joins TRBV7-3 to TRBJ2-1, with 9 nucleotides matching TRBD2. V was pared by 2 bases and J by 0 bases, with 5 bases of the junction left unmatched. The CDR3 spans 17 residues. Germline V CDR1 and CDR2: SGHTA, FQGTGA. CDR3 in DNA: TGTGCCAGCAGCTTAGGGGGTAGCGGGAGCTCCTACAATGAGCAGTTCTTC. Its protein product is CASSLGGSGSSYNEQFF.